A single sample gave rise to the 9 T cell receptor beta chains below, sequenced in a study of T cell changes during pregnancy in multiple sclerosis. Clones were sequenced by immunoSEQ multiplex PCR, and TCRdb holds only the in-frame ones, with some missing. The sample records 90,000 to 100,000 clones, roughly 90% being singletons. The source was peripheral blood, collected in the first trimester of pregnancy. Receptors originate from a female donor with multiple sclerosis, enrolled in a pregnancy study.

The chain is built from TRBV7-9 and TRBJ2-7, with D possibly being TRBD1 (5 bases). CDR1 and CDR2 from the germline V gene are SEHNR and FQNEAQ (reference sequence). V lost 5 bases and J lost 0, with 8 bases in between. The CDR3 sequence is 13 residues long. The DNA for the CDR3 is TGTGCCAGCAGCCCCGACAGCTCCTACGAGCAGTACTTC. Translation gives CASSPDSSYEQYF.

The J gene is TRBJ2-7, the V gene TRBV5-1; 8 nucleotides align to TRBD1. CDR1 SGHRS and CDR2 YFSETQ come from the germline V gene. The ends lost 10 bases at V and 0 bases at J; junction bases unmatched: 6. The CDR3 has 13 residues. CDR3 in DNA: TGCGCCTCCCAGGGGGCCAACTCCTACGAGCAGTACTTC. This gives the protein CASQGANSYEQYF.

The chain carries TRBV6-1 and TRBJ1-2; D call uncertain. Trimming left V 7 bases short and J 6 bases short, with 21 bases between. CDR3 length: 15 residues. The germline V gene encodes CDR1 MNHNS and CDR2 SASEGT. This CDR3 reads CASNDRTIQRNGYTF. CDR3 DNA sequence: TGTGCCAGCAACGACCGGACTATCCAACGGAATGGCTACACCTTC.

This clone turned up a few times. This rearrangement joins TRBV21-1 to TRBJ1-1; TRBD1, the table's D call, was not compared with the DNA. TRBV21-1 is a known pseudogene. This CDR3 region has 16 residues. The CDR3 sequence: CASSKEEEGTYPEAFF. In DNA, the CDR3 is TGTGCCAGCAGCAAAGAAGAGGAAGGGACATACCCTGAAGCTTTCTTT.

The gene calls are TRBV6-1 and TRBJ2-1; TRBD2 matches at 13 bases. The trim removed 0 bases at V and 6 bases at J, leaving 8 bases unmatched. The length of the CDR3 is 18 residues. Germline-derived CDR1 and CDR2 are MNHNS and SASEGT. The chain's CDR3 is CASSEARTSGSYGNEQFF. The CDR3 bases are TGTGCCAGCAGTGAAGCAAGGACTAGCGGGAGTTATGGCAATGAGCAGTTCTTC.

This chain uses TRBV2 with TRBJ2-3; 7 nucleotides align to TRBD1. Germline V gene sequence: CDR1 SNHLY, CDR2 FYNNEI. With V trimmed by 4 bases and J by 2 bases, 6 bases remained unmatched. The length of the CDR3 is 15 residues. CDR3 amino acids: CASSGGQRTTDTQYF. The CDR3 region has the DNA TGTGCCAGCAGTGGGGGACAGCGAACCACAGATACGCAGTATTTT.

V gene TRBV19 combines with J gene TRBJ2-7, with 10 bases matching TRBD1. After removal of 1 base from V and 5 bases from J, the junction contained 5 bases not matched to a gene. The CDR3 is 15 residues long. The V gene's germline CDR1 is LNHDA and CDR2 SQIVND (reference sequence). The CDR3 region has the DNA TGTGCCAGTAGTATAGGGGACAGGGGTTTCGACGAGCAGTACTTC. It codes for CASSIGDRGFDEQYF.

The chain couples TRBV29-1 to TRBJ2-5; 7 positions match TRBD2. The germline V gene encodes CDR1 SQVTM and CDR2 ANQGSEA. The V gene end was trimmed by 7 bases and the J gene end by 5 bases; junction bases not matched to a gene: 13. The CDR3 has 14 amino acids. The CDR3 is CSEASGGAGETQYF. CDR3 DNA: TGCAGCGAAGCAAGTGGGGGAGCGGGGGAGACCCAGTACTTC.

The chain is built from TRBV6-5 and TRBJ2-1; a possible D gene is TRBD2 (5 bases). CDR3 length: 14 residues. Looked up from germline, CDR1 is MNHEY and CDR2 is SVGAGI. V shed 3 bases and J shed 2 bases, with 8 bases lying between them. CDR3 sequence reads: CASSYRTAYNEQFF. CDR3 DNA: TGTGCCAGCAGTTATAGGACTGCCTACAATGAGCAGTTCTTC.